The 6 T cell receptor beta chains reported below all come from one sample, sequenced in a study of T cell changes during pregnancy in multiple sclerosis. Method: immunoSEQ multiplex PCR; TCRdb's copy keeps in-frame clones and lacks some. The data show about 64,000 clones, approximately 92% seen once. The sequenced sample was peripheral blood, obtained in the second trimester of pregnancy. These receptors were taken from a female donor with multiple sclerosis, enrolled in a pregnancy study.

This clone is a singleton in its sample. The chain has TRBV27 and TRBJ2-1; 12 bases line up with TRBD2. With V trimmed by 6 bases and J by 9 bases, 12 bases remained unmatched. This CDR3 is built from 16 residues. Germline V CDR1 and CDR2: MNHEY, SMNVEV (reference sequence). The CDR3 DNA reads as TGTGCCAGCAGCGATCTAGCGGGAGGGCCGGATGGTGAGCAGTTCTTC. It codes for CASSDLAGGPDGEQFF.

The rearrangement uses TRBV27 and TRBJ2-1; TRBD1 matches at 9 bases. Germline CDR1 MNHEY, CDR2 SMNVEV (reference sequence). This CDR3 is built from 14 residues. The trim removed 8 bases at V and 4 bases at J, leaving 6 bases unmatched. DNA for the CDR3: TGTGCCAGCGGTCCCGGGACAGGGTACAATGAGCAGTTCTTC. Its protein product is CASGPGTGYNEQFF.

The chain uses TRBV4-2 and TRBJ2-3; D not resolved. The CDR3 contains 15 residues. Trimming stripped 0 bases from V and 1 base from J, with 8 bases between. CDR1 LGHNA and CDR2 YNFKEQ come from the germline V gene. The CDR3: CASSQETIRTDTQYF. Written as DNA, the CDR3 is TGTGCCAGCAGCCAAGAGACAATCCGCACAGATACGCAGTATTTT.

The count of this clone is one. The rearrangement joins TRBV7-9 to TRBJ2-5, with a weak D call TRBD1 (6 bases). V was pared by 5 bases and J by 2 bases, with 15 bases between. Germline CDR1 reads SEHNR; CDR2 reads FQNEAQ (reference sequence). The CDR3 runs to 15 residues. The CDR3 loop is CASSSRPGTQETQYF. The CDR3 DNA is TGTGCCAGCAGCAGCAGGCCAGGGACACAAGAGACCCAGTACTTC. Using reference TRBV7-9 and TRBJ2-5 for the parts outside the CDR3, the full variable domain is DTGVSQNPRHKITKRGQNVTFRCDPISEHNRLYWYRQTLGQGPEFLTYFQNEAQLEKSRLLSDRFSAERPKGSFSTLEIQRTEQGDSAMYLCASSSRPGTQETQYFGPGTRLLVL.

The J gene is TRBJ2-1, the V gene TRBV4-3; TRBD2 aligns across 7 bases. CDR1 LGHNA and CDR2 YSLEER come from the germline V gene. There are 14 residues in the CDR3. V gave up 6 bases and J gave up 4 bases; unmatched junction bases: 6. CDR3 in DNA: TGCGCCAGCAGTCTAAGACTAGCTTACAATGAGCAGTTCTTC. Its protein product is CASSLRLAYNEQFF.

The V and J genes are TRBV6-5 and TRBJ1-1; D call uncertain. CDR3 size: 14 residues. The germline CDR1 and CDR2 sequences are MNHEY and SVGAGI. The V and J ends lost 0 bases and 1 base respectively, with 6 bases between them. The CDR3 coding sequence is TGTGCCAGCAGTTACTCGGCAGGGAACACTGAAGCTTTCTTT. As protein: CASSYSAGNTEAFF.